This T cell receptor (beta chain) was identified in a study of T cell changes during pregnancy in multiple sclerosis. Profiled with immunoSEQ multiplex PCR; TCRdb holds only in-frame clones, not every one. The repertoire holds 70,000 to 100,000 clones, with over 85% as singletons. CDR1 is LNHDA, CDR2 SQIVND, per germline (reference sequence). The trim removed 5 bases at V and 8 bases at J, leaving 6 bases unmatched. The CDR3 loop spans 13 amino acids. This sequence joins TRBV19 and TRBJ1-5; 7 nucleotides line up with TRBD1. The sequence derives from a female donor with multiple sclerosis, enrolled in a pregnancy study. Sequencing was performed on peripheral blood, taken in the first trimester of pregnancy. The CDR3 DNA is TGTGCCAGTAGTGTGACAGGGTATAAGCCCCAGCATTTT. Protein product: CASSVTGYKPQHF.